Listed here are 13 T cell receptor beta chains from one sample, sequenced in a study of cytomegalovirus exposure and HLA in healthy donors. PCR primers comprised 60 Vbeta and 13 Jbeta primers. Sequencing was performed with immunoSEQ multiplex PCR; in TCRdb, only in-frame clones are kept and a portion is missing. Altogether about 160,000 clones are present, 76% being singletons, with the ten largest covering 0.7% to 0.85%. Sequencing used PBMCs. The receptors were gathered from a female donor in good health and CMV-seronegative.

The V and J genes are TRBV19 and TRBJ2-5; 9 bases fit TRBD1. Judging by the DNA end, TRBJ2-7 fits better; the J call may be wrong. The CDR3 runs 15 residues. From germline, CDR1 is LNHDA and CDR2 SQIVND (reference sequence). CDR3 loop: CASSMPQGAKNEQYF. As DNA, the CDR3 is TGTGCCAGTAGTATGCCACAGGGGGCGAAAAACGAGCAGTACTTC.

This rearrangement joins TRBV2 to TRBJ2-3, with TRBD2 matching over 9 bases. V lost 10 bases to trimming and J lost 4 bases; unmatched junction nucleotides: 12. The germline gives CDR1 SNHLY, CDR2 FYNNEI. The CDR3 consists of 15 residues. CDR3 sequence reads: CATSIGGGASDTQYF. The CDR3 DNA reads TGTGCCACCTCTATCGGCGGGGGGGCTTCAGATACGCAGTATTTT. Full variable domain (outside the CDR3, taken from reference TRBV2 and TRBJ2-3): EPEVTQTPSHQVTQMGQEVILRCVPISNHLYFYWYRQILGQKVEFLVSFYNNEISEKSEIFDDQFSVERPDGSNFTLKIRSTKLEDSAMYFCATSIGGGASDTQYFGPGTRLTVL.

V is TRBV9 and J is TRBJ2-2, with TRBD2 matching over 9 bases. The CDR3 contains 15 residues. Germline CDR1 and CDR2: SGDLS and YYNGEE. J gave up 6 bases and V 4 bases, and 7 bases lay outside the gene matches. The CDR3 nucleotides read TGTGCCAGCAGCCTGCAAGCGGGAGGTTCCGGGGAGCTGTTTTTT. Residues: CASSLQAGGSGELFF.

The rearrangement uses TRBV5-1 and TRBJ1-6, with TRBD1 identical over 7 bases. The CDR3 is 16 amino acids. With 0 bases clipped from V and 4 bases from J, the junction kept 4 bases outside the gene matches. Germline V gives CDR1 SGHRS, CDR2 YFSETQ. For the CDR3, the DNA is TGCGCCAGCAGCTTGGCAGGGGGTCGGTATAATTCACCCCTCCACTTT. Its translation is CASSLAGGRYNSPLHF.

This clone was observed a few times. The genes are TRBV7-2 and TRBJ2-5; the D is unclear. Deletions cut 5 bases from V and 2 bases from J, with 6 bases between. The CDR3 covers 12 residues. Germline V gives CDR1 SGHTA, CDR2 FQGNSA. Here the CDR3 DNA reads TGTGCCAGCAGCCGAACACAAGAGACCCAGTACTTC. Translated, it gives CASSRTQETQYF.

The rearrangement uses TRBV4-2 and TRBJ2-3; D is undetermined. Germline values: CDR1 LGHNA, CDR2 YNFKEQ. V was trimmed by 4 bases and J by 0 bases, leaving 5 bases between them. CDR3 length equals 13 residues. CDR3: CASSLTSTDTQYF. DNA for the CDR3: TGTGCCAGCAGCCTCACTAGCACAGATACGCAGTATTTT.

The genes are TRBV6-5 and TRBJ1-6; D perhaps matches TRBD1 (6 bases). Trimming left V 0 bases short and J 8 bases short, with 11 bases between. This CDR3 contains 15 residues. From germline, CDR1 is MNHEY and CDR2 SVGAGI. The CDR3 sequence: CASSYSQGTHSPLHF. CDR3 bases: TGTGCCAGCAGTTACTCACAGGGTACCCATTCACCCCTCCACTTT.

J is TRBJ1-1 and V is TRBV19, with 9 nucleotides matching TRBD1. Germline CDR1 is LNHDA and CDR2 is SQIVND (reference sequence). The CDR3 extends over 16 amino acids. V gave up 4 bases and J gave up 3 bases; unmatched junction bases: 9. The CDR3 protein is CASSTETGGVDTEAFF. Here the CDR3 DNA reads TGTGCCAGTAGTACTGAGACAGGGGGTGTTGACACTGAAGCTTTCTTT. Together with reference TRBV19 and TRBJ1-1, the CDR3 gives the full variable domain: DGGITQSPKYLFRKEGQNVTLSCEQNLNHDAMYWYRQDPGQGLRLIYYSQIVNDFQKGDIAEGYSVSREKKESFPLTVTSAQKNPTAFYLCASSTETGGVDTEAFFGQGTRLTVV.

The CDR3 region is CASSYGTEAFF. CDR3 nucleotide sequence: TGTGCCAGCAGTTATGGGACAGAAGCTTTCTTT. The chain couples TRBV6-6 to TRBJ1-1, with a weak D call TRBD1 (6 bases). Germline V gives CDR1 MNHNY, CDR2 SVGAGI (reference sequence). The V and J ends lost 3 bases and 8 bases respectively, with 7 bases between them. The CDR3 spans 11 residues.

For the CDR3, the DNA is TGTGCCAGCAGCTCGCCCAGCTCTGGAAACACCATATATTTT. It codes for CASSSPSSGNTIYF. V is TRBV11-2 and J is TRBJ1-3; D is unclear. This CDR3 is 14 amino acids long. Germline V gives CDR1 SGHAT, CDR2 FQNNGV. The V end was cut by 4 bases, the J end by 0 bases, with 7 bases between.

The chain carries TRBV7-9 and TRBJ1-2, with no clear D. The CDR3 is 16 amino acids. Trimming stripped 5 bases from V and 4 bases from J, with 20 bases between. The germline gives CDR1 SEHNR, CDR2 FQNEAQ (reference sequence). This CDR3 is CASSNGPPFEGYGYTF. The CDR3 region has the DNA TGTGCCAGCAGCAACGGGCCCCCCTTCGAGGGCTATGGCTACACCTTC.

Regarding this clone: An end of the junction does not agree with germline; a read error may underlie this. This sequence joins TRBV7-2 and TRBJ2-7; 7 nucleotides align to TRBD1. The CDR3 is made up of 13 amino acids. Germline assignment: CDR1 SGHTA and CDR2 FQGNSA. CDR3 DNA sequence: TGTGCCAGTAGGGGGACAGACCTTTACGAGCAGTGCTTC. Amino acid sequence: CASRGTDLYEQCF.

The V and J genes are TRBV7-3 and TRBJ2-1; TRBD2 matches 8 bases. The CDR3 length is 14 residues. CDR1 and CDR2 (germline): SGHTA, FQGTGA. V lost 5 bases and J lost 6; bases outside the gene matches: 6. CDR3 sequence reads: CASSVAGRSNEQFF. The CDR3 bases are TGTGCCAGCAGCGTAGCGGGGAGAAGCAATGAGCAGTTCTTC.